A single sample gave rise to the 24 T cell receptor beta chains below, sequenced in a study of T cell repertoires in cytomegalovirus infection. TCRdb analysed the reads with MiXCR anew, one entry per CDR3 protein. The data show about 270,000 distinct CDR3 sequences, with 20% to 25% seen just once and approximately 19% held by the top ten. No antigens are known for them. The sample was cultured PBMCs, taken from culture after CMV antigen stimulation. The receptors stem from a human donor in good health (CMV status not recorded). Some clones in this sample may be carry-over from other donors' samples.

This clonotype was seen a handful of times. The chain couples TRBV27 to TRBJ2-6; the D call may be TRBD1 or TRBD2 (5 bases each). CDR1 is MNHEY and CDR2 is SMNVEV in the germline V gene (reference sequence). CDR3 length equals 17 residues. Trimming removed 4 bases from V and 0 bases from J, with 13 bases in between. CDR3 amino acids: CASSSPGRHSGANVLTF. The CDR3 bases are TGTGCCAGCAGTTCCCCGGGACGACACTCTGGGGCCAACGTCCTGACTTTC.

The chain has TRBV27 and TRBJ2-1; D remains ambiguous. The CDR3 has 15 amino acids. Germline lookup yields CDR1 MNHEY and CDR2 SMNVEV (reference sequence). V lost 3 bases and J lost 0, with 9 bases in between. The CDR3 bases are TGTGCCAGCAGTTTGCCCAGACGCTCCTACAATGAGCAGTTCTTC. Translation gives CASSLPRRSYNEQFF.

This clonotype has a handful of counts. This chain links TRBV3-1 with TRBJ2-7, with D hard to call. V lost 2 bases to trimming and J lost 1 base, with 12 bases between them. The CDR3 is 15 amino acids. In germline, CDR1 is LGHDT, CDR2 YNNKEL (reference sequence). CDR3 loop: CASSQWRLLSYEQYF. The CDR3 bases are TGTGCCAGCAGCCAATGGAGACTTCTTTCCTACGAGCAGTACTTC.

J is TRBJ1-2 and V is TRBV5-6; D gene uncertain. Germline CDR1 reads SGHDT; CDR2 reads YYEEEE. V lost 4 bases, J lost 0 bases, and 13 bases lay in between. The CDR3 contains 15 residues. In nucleotides, the CDR3 is TGTGCCAGCAGCCCGATCGGCGGAGCTAACTATGGCTACACCTTC. It codes for CASSPIGGANYGYTF.

This clonotype appeared a few times. Compared with germline, one end of the junction differs, possibly owing to a read error. The rearrangement joins TRBV7-2 to TRBJ2-5; a weak D match, TRBD2 (6 bases). CDR3 size: 13 residues. Germline CDR1 and CDR2: SGHTA and FQGNSA. In DNA form, the CDR3 reads TGTGCCACCAGCGGGTACACACAAGAGACCCAGTACTTC. It codes for CATSGYTQETQYF.

The chain combines TRBV7-9 with TRBJ2-1; D remains unclear. The CDR3 is 19 amino acids. The germline CDR1 and CDR2 sequences are SEHNR and FQNEAQ (reference sequence). V was cut by 5 bases and J by 0 bases, with 23 bases left in between. DNA of the CDR3: TGTGCCAGCAGCGGCCCCCCCCTTCTCGCGGTCAGCTCCTACAATGAGCAGTTCTTC. Its translation: CASSGPPLLAVSSYNEQFF.

The genes are TRBV29-1 and TRBJ1-4, with TRBD1 matching over 10 bases. J was trimmed by 3 bases and V by 6 bases; bases with no gene match: 10. CDR3 length: 16 residues. Germline loops: CDR1 SQVTM, CDR2 ANQGSEA. DNA for the CDR3: TGCAGCGTCTATAGACAGGGGGCGGAGGCTAATGAAAAACTGTTTTTT. This sequence encodes CSVYRQGAEANEKLFF.

In this sample, this clonotype turned up many times. The chain combines TRBV7-2 with TRBJ2-1; D perhaps matches TRBD1 (6 bases). V lost 2 bases to trimming and J lost 4 bases, with 15 bases between them. CDR3 length: 16 residues. Germline values: CDR1 SGHTA, CDR2 FQGNSA. The CDR3 reads CASSLSSGQTYNEQFF. The CDR3 DNA follows: TGTGCCAGCAGCTTATCCTCGGGACAAACTTACAATGAGCAGTTCTTC.

CDR3 loop: CASSQDWLAGYNEQFF. Written as DNA, the CDR3 is TGCGCCAGCAGCCAAGATTGGCTAGCGGGGTACAATGAGCAGTTCTTC. The genes are TRBV4-1 and TRBJ2-1; 9 nucleotides line up with TRBD2. V shed 0 bases and J 4 bases; nucleotides not matched to a gene: 4. The CDR3 is 16 residues long. Germline lookup yields CDR1 MGHRA and CDR2 YSYEKL.

This clonotype was seen repeatedly, ten times or more. The rearrangement links TRBV29-1 to TRBJ1-2, with unresolved D. Deletions cut 3 bases from V and 4 bases from J, with 12 bases between. Looked up from germline, CDR1 is SQVTM and CDR2 is ANQGSEA. The CDR3 sequence is 13 residues long. The CDR3 reads CSVERDSGYGYTF. DNA of the CDR3: TGCAGCGTTGAGAGGGATTCGGGCTATGGCTACACCTTC.

This clonotype was seen a handful of times. The chain recombines TRBV27 with TRBJ2-3; 7 bases fit TRBD1. The V segment lost 5 bases and the J segment 4 bases; nucleotides outside the gene matches: 12. Germline V gene data show CDR1 as MNHEY and CDR2 as SMNVEV (reference sequence). This CDR3 contains 16 residues. CDR3 protein: CASSRRQGIGPDTQYF. CDR3 in DNA: TGTGCCAGCAGTCGTCGACAGGGAATTGGCCCAGATACGCAGTATTTT.

This chain uses TRBV10-3 with TRBJ1-1; D is uncertain. V lost 8 bases to trimming and J lost 1 base, with 11 bases between them. CDR1 is ENHRY and CDR2 is SYGVKD in the germline V gene. The CDR3 sequence is 13 residues long. The CDR3 DNA follows: TGTGCCATCCAGCCCCTGGGGAACACTGAAGCTTTCTTT. Its protein is CAIQPLGNTEAFF.

The CDR3 is CASSHPREGNQPQHF. The CDR3 nucleotides are TGTGCCAGCAGCCACCCCAGGGAGGGCAATCAGCCCCAGCATTTT. The J gene is TRBJ1-5, the V gene TRBV6-2 or TRBV6-3, with D possibly TRBD1 on 5 matching bases. The length of the CDR3 is 15 residues. Germline CDR1 MNHEY, CDR2 SVGEGT. V was trimmed by 6 bases and J by 2 bases, leaving 14 bases between them.

This clonotype was detected many times. The genes are TRBV7-9 and TRBJ2-1; D could derive from TRBD1 or TRBD2 (5 bases each). Germline loops: CDR1 SEHNR, CDR2 FQNEAQ (reference sequence). CDR3 length: 16 amino acids. Trimming removed 5 bases from V and 9 bases from J, with 23 bases in between. In DNA form, the CDR3 reads TGTGCCAGCAGCCCCCCCGGGGCCCTCCTATCTGCTGAGCAGTTCTTC. Translation: CASSPPGALLSAEQFF.

This chain links TRBV2 with TRBJ2-1, with TRBD1 identical over 9 bases. Germline V gene sequence: CDR1 SNHLY, CDR2 FYNNEI. The length of the CDR3 is 15 residues. V lost 7 bases to trimming and J lost 6 bases; unmatched junction nucleotides: 10. The CDR3 loop is CASIFGTGITNEQFF. DNA of the CDR3: TGTGCCAGCATTTTTGGGACAGGGATCACCAATGAGCAGTTCTTC.

This clonotype has a count of ten or more. This rearrangement joins TRBV4-1 to TRBJ2-7, with 11 bases lining up with TRBD2. V shed 2 bases and J 0 bases; nucleotides not matched to a gene: 0. This CDR3 spans 15 amino acids. Germline V lookup: CDR1 MGHRA, CDR2 YSYEKL. This CDR3 is CASSQTSGSSYEQYF. The CDR3 region has the DNA TGCGCCAGCAGCCAAACTAGCGGGAGCTCCTACGAGCAGTACTTC.

This chain links TRBV7-2 with TRBJ2-3, with no clear D. V was trimmed by 4 bases and J by 1 base, leaving 9 bases between them. Germline lookup yields CDR1 SGHTA and CDR2 FQGNSA. This CDR3 spans 14 amino acids. The CDR3 DNA reads TGTGCCAGCAGCTCTATGATAGGCACAGATACGCAGTATTTT. Its translation is CASSSMIGTDTQYF.

The table lists this clonotype with a few counts. V and J are TRBV6-2 or TRBV6-3 and TRBJ2-7; D not resolved. The CDR3 covers 12 residues. V lost 4 bases and J lost 6, with 10 bases in between. CDR1 is MNHEY, CDR2 SVGEGT, per germline. As DNA, the CDR3 is TGTGCCAGCAGTTCGTTCTCGGGCGAGCAGTACGTC. Residues: CASSSFSGEQYV.

This clonotype was counted a few times. The chain carries TRBV6-5 and TRBJ1-2; no firm D call. Deletions cut 0 bases from V and 8 bases from J, with 25 bases between. The CDR3 runs 18 residues. The germline V gene encodes CDR1 MNHEY and CDR2 SVGAGI. CDR3 bases: TGTGCCAGCAGTTACTCCCAAAGAGGCAGCCTACTCCTTACCGGCTACACCTTC. This codes for CASSYSQRGSLLLTGYTF.

The chain combines TRBV6-8 with TRBJ2-7; TRBD1 matches at 7 bases. This CDR3 has 12 residues. Trimming at V came to 4 bases and at J to 6 bases, leaving 3 bases not matched to a gene. From germline, CDR1 is MNHGY and CDR2 SAAAGT. DNA of the CDR3: TGTGCCAGCAGTTTTCCAGGGGGCGAGCAGTACGTC. Its translation: CASSFPGGEQYV.

Many counts were recorded for this clonotype. The V and J genes are TRBV7-2 and TRBJ2-5; 8 bases line up with TRBD2. Germline V gives CDR1 SGHTA, CDR2 FQGNSA. The V segment lost 5 bases and the J segment 5 bases; nucleotides outside the gene matches: 10. The CDR3 has 15 residues. CDR3 in DNA: TGTGCCAGCAGCCCCCGGGCGGGGGGCCGGGAGACCCAGTACTTC. The encoded protein is CASSPRAGGRETQYF. The full variable domain, completed using reference TRBV7-2 and TRBJ2-5, is GAGVSQSPSNKVTEKGKDVELRCDPISGHTALYWYRQSLGQGLEFLIYFQGNSAPDKSGLPSDRFSAERTGGSVSTLTIQRTQQEDSAVYLCASSPRAGGRETQYFGPGTRLLVL.

In the case of this clonotype: At one end the junction does not follow the germline gene, possibly because of a read error. J is TRBJ2-3 and V is TRBV30; 8 bases line up with TRBD1. From germline, CDR1 is GTSNPN and CDR2 SVGIG (reference sequence). This CDR3 is built from 11 residues. The CDR3 spells CAWLAGTGALF. The CDR3 DNA is TGTGCCTGGTTGGCCGGGACAGGAGCCCTCTTT.

The chain couples TRBV5-1 to TRBJ2-1, with 13 positions matching TRBD2. The CDR3 runs to 15 residues. Germline values: CDR1 SGHRS, CDR2 YFSETQ. The V gene end was trimmed by 4 bases and the J gene end by 5 bases; junction bases not matched to a gene: 3. The CDR3 protein is CASSPGLAGNNEQFF. The CDR3 region has the DNA TGCGCCAGCAGCCCGGGACTAGCGGGGAACAATGAGCAGTTCTTC.

This clonotype was seen just once. This chain uses TRBV2 with TRBJ1-2; D is ambiguous. Trimming cost V 2 bases and J 7 bases, with 8 bases left between them. Germline values: CDR1 SNHLY, CDR2 FYNNEI. The CDR3 loop spans 12 amino acids. CDR3 nucleotides: TGTGCCAGCAGTGAAAACGGATTTGGCTACACCTTC. This encodes CASSENGFGYTF.